This T cell receptor (beta chain) was identified during a study of T-cell memory formation after mild COVID-19. Overall study results and limits: Certain responding clones were present in pre-infection memory, suggesting participation of cross-reactive memory. Day 15 to 85 contractors were CD4/CD8 balanced; later expanders leaned CD4+.

This clonotype was detected only a few times. The antigen remains undetermined. TCRdb processed the 5' RACE reads anew with MiXCR; each CDR3 protein has one entry. The sample has 210,000 or so distinct CDR3 sequences; 27% are singletons. J lost 6 bases, V lost 6 bases, and 14 bases had no gene match. Germline lookup yields CDR1 SGHKS and CDR2 YYEKEE (reference sequence). The CDR3 is made up of 17 amino acids. The rearrangement uses TRBV5-5 and TRBJ2-3; 12 positions agree with TRBD2. This clonotype was sampled from an adult woman who had mild COVID-19 (a few samples of this study predate the infection). Cell type and time point are not known. The sequencing sample was made of PBMCs or a T cell subset sorted from them (not recorded which). Written as DNA, the CDR3 is TGTGCCAGCAAAAAAAGAGGGACTAGCGGGCCGGTGGATACGCAGTATTTT. Amino acids: CASKKRGTSGPVDTQYF.